This passage covers 27 T cell receptor beta chains from one sample sequenced in a study of tumor and adjacent non-tumor tissue in lung cancer. Three rounds of nested PCR, following a modified ARM-PCR protocol, produced the TCRbeta library. One entry per CDR3 protein, called by TCRdb with MiXCR from the multiplex PCR reads. The sample lists about 140,000 distinct CDR3 sequences; approximately 72% were seen once. The template was RNA from unsorted bulk tissue. The sequencing input was lung tumor tissue. These receptor sequences come from a man between 60 and 75 years old with small cell lung cancer.

Concerning this clonotype: A read error is likely, as this CDR3 ends without the conserved phenylalanine or tryptophan. The V call is TRBV11-3, the J call TRBJ2-1, with unresolved D. Germline V gives CDR1 SGHNT, CDR2 YENEEA. V lost 0 bases, J lost 9 bases, and 12 bases lay in between. The CDR3 totals 14 residues. The CDR3 nucleotides read TGTGCCAGCAGCTTAGATCTATGGGGATTTGAGCAGTTCTTA. Protein sequence: CASSLDLWGFEQFL.

The J gene is TRBJ1-4, the V gene TRBV7-8; D remains unclear. This CDR3 comprises 15 residues. Germline V CDR1 and CDR2: SGHVS, FQNEAQ. Trimming pared 4 bases from V and 4 bases from J, leaving 13 bases between. In nucleotides, the CDR3 is TGTGCCAGCAGCTCCTTACAGAGCCTTAATGAAAAACTGTTTTTT. Translating it yields CASSSLQSLNEKLFF.

This clonotype was seen at least ten times. The chain employs TRBV12-5 and TRBJ2-1; TRBD2 matches 11 bases. The trim removed 6 bases at V and 8 bases at J, leaving 6 bases unmatched. This CDR3 spans 14 amino acids. The germline CDR1 and CDR2 sequences are LGHNT and FRNRAP. This chain's CDR3 is CASGDALAGDEQFF. As DNA, the CDR3 is TGTGCTAGTGGGGATGCACTAGCGGGGGATGAGCAGTTCTTC.

In its sample, this clonotype was seen many times. V usage is TRBV12-3 or TRBV12-4 and J usage is TRBJ2-4; maybe TRBD1 (6 bases). The CDR3 is 14 residues long. V was shortened by 6 bases and J by 2 bases, with 11 bases between the two germline ends. CDR3 amino acids: CASSPQGTKNIQYF. CDR3 nucleotides: TGTGCCAGCAGCCCACAGGGAACCAAAAACATTCAGTACTTC.

Only a few counts were recorded for this clonotype. A much larger clone sits a single nucleotide away, making a read error possible. This chain links TRBV11-3 with TRBJ2-7; no clear D gene. The CDR3 spans 12 residues. Per the germline V gene, CDR1 is SGHNT and CDR2 is YENEEA. CDR3 sequence: CVSSPPWNEQYF. CDR3 sequence (DNA): TGTGTCAGCAGCCCCCCGTGGAACGAGCAGTACTTC.

The gene calls are TRBV11-2 and TRBJ2-2; possible D gene TRBD2, 5 bases. Trimming pared 6 bases from V and 5 bases from J, leaving 13 bases between. Germline CDR1 and CDR2: SGHAT and FQNNGV. The CDR3 totals 14 residues. The CDR3 protein is CASSGRGKTGELFF. The CDR3 nucleotides read TGTGCCAGCAGTGGTAGAGGGAAGACCGGGGAGCTGTTTTTT.

The rearrangement joins TRBV20-1 to TRBJ2-1; TRBD1 matches 9 bases. The CDR3 covers 14 residues. From germline, CDR1 is DFQATT and CDR2 SNEGSKA (reference sequence). With 4 bases clipped from V and 7 bases from J, the junction kept 8 bases outside the gene matches. The CDR3 DNA is TGCAGTGCTACCGACAGGGGGAGTAGGAATGAGCAGTTCTTC. It specifies CSATDRGSRNEQFF.

The sample holds one count of this clonotype. This may come from a read error, since a much larger clone is one base off. The chain employs TRBV6-5 and TRBJ1-6; D is perhaps TRBD1 (5 bases). The CDR3 spans 15 residues. Germline CDR1 is MNHEY and CDR2 is SVGAGI. Here the CDR3 DNA reads TGTGCCAGCAGAGTACCGGGACTAAGTAATTCACACCTCCACTTT. Translation gives CASRVPGLSNSHLHF.

Remarks on this clonotype: A single base separates this from a much larger clone, so it may be a read error. The chain combines TRBV6-6 with TRBJ1-1; D gene ambiguous. Germline loops: CDR1 MNHNY, CDR2 SVGAGI (reference sequence). The ends were cut back, 4 bases at V and 5 bases at J, with 14 bases in the middle. This CDR3 has 14 amino acids. CDR3 sequence (DNA): TGTGCCAGCAGTTCCGTACAGACGGGGACTGAAGCTTTCTTT. This gives the protein CASSSVQTGTEAFF.

This clonotype was picked up a small number of times. Given a much more abundant clone one base away, this may be a read error. The chain has TRBV11-1 and TRBJ2-1; TRBD2 agrees at 8 bases. Trimming at V came to 5 bases and at J to 1 base, leaving 4 bases not matched to a gene. The germline CDR1 and CDR2 sequences are SGHAT and FQDESV (reference sequence). This CDR3 is 15 amino acids long. The CDR3 sequence: CASSLTSGSYNEQFF. CDR3 bases: TGTGCCAGCAGCCTTACTAGCGGTTCCTACAATGAGCAGTTCTTC.

This clonotype occurred a few times. This chain uses TRBV20-1 with TRBJ2-3, with D hard to call. The V gene's germline CDR1 is DFQATT and CDR2 SNEGSKA (reference sequence). The V and J ends lost 2 bases and 3 bases respectively, with 6 bases between them. The length of the CDR3 is 12 residues. DNA of the CDR3: TGCAGTGCTAGAAGGGTGACAGATACGCAGTATTTT. Amino acids: CSARRVTDTQYF.

On this clonotype: Relative to the germline gene, one junction end is altered; a read error may explain this. The chain combines TRBV11-3 with TRBJ2-7; tentative D call: TRBD2 (5 bases). The CDR3 is 14 residues long. Germline V gives CDR1 SGHNT, CDR2 YENEEA. The CDR3 bases are TGTGCCAGCTGCTTCGGGGAATACTCTTACGAGCAGTACTTC. Protein sequence: CASCFGEYSYEQYF.

On this clonotype: At one of its ends the junction is not consistent with the germline gene, which may arise from a read error. V usage is TRBV30 and J usage is TRBJ2-3; D gene ambiguous. The CDR3 totals 11 residues. CDR1 is GTSNPN and CDR2 is SVGIG in the germline V gene (reference sequence). This CDR3 is CTWSVADTQYF. As DNA, the CDR3 is TGTACCTGGAGTGTCGCAGATACGCAGTATTTT.

This clonotype was counted at least ten times. The rearrangement links TRBV6-1 to TRBJ2-7, with TRBD1 identical over 7 bases. V shed 3 bases, J shed 2 bases, and the junction held 4 bases outside the gene matches. Germline CDR1 is MNHNS and CDR2 is SASEGT. The CDR3 runs 14 residues. The CDR3 loop is CASSEDRPPYEQYV. The CDR3 coding sequence is TGTGCCAGCAGTGAGGACAGGCCCCCCTACGAGCAGTACGTC.

The chain combines TRBV11-2 with TRBJ1-1; no definite D call. Trimming shortened V by 5 bases and J by 6 bases, and 13 bases separated the two germline ends. Germline V gene data show CDR1 as SGHAT and CDR2 as FQNNGV. CDR3 length equals 13 residues. This CDR3 is CASSPRSKPEAFF. The CDR3 coding sequence is TGTGCCAGCAGCCCTCGGAGTAAGCCTGAAGCTTTCTTT.

This clonotype has ten or more counts. The V and J genes are TRBV20-1 and TRBJ1-2; D gene unclear. Trimming stripped 2 bases from V and 6 bases from J, with 10 bases between. The length of the CDR3 is 12 residues. Germline V gene sequence: CDR1 DFQATT, CDR2 SNEGSKA (reference sequence). CDR3 region: CSARRTVDGYTF. In DNA, the CDR3 is TGCAGTGCTAGAAGGACGGTCGATGGCTACACCTTC.

Turning to this clonotype: Relative to the germline gene, one junction end is altered; a read error may explain this. The gene calls are TRBV29-1 and TRBJ2-7; D is perhaps TRBD2 (5 bases). This CDR3 has 14 amino acids. The germline gives CDR1 SQVTM, CDR2 ANQGSEA. The CDR3 coding sequence is TGCAGAGTTGCTCTAGGACTGGCGACGGGCGAGCAGTACTTC. Protein: CRVALGLATGEQYF.

This clonotype was seen many times. The V gene is TRBV11-1, the J gene TRBJ2-2; 7 positions agree with TRBD1. Per germline, CDR1 SGHAT and CDR2 FQDESV (reference sequence). The CDR3 sequence is 16 residues long. V lost 4 bases, J lost 5 bases, and 10 bases stayed unmatched. CDR3 sequence reads: CASSSRQGYRTGELFF. The CDR3 DNA is TGTGCCAGCAGCTCCCGACAGGGATATAGGACCGGGGAGCTGTTTTTT.

V gene TRBV11-2 combines with J gene TRBJ2-1; D perhaps matches TRBD1 (6 bases). The CDR3 consists of 15 residues. Germline V gene sequence: CDR1 SGHAT, CDR2 FQNNGV. Deletions cut 5 bases from V and 10 bases from J, with 21 bases between. The CDR3 protein is CASSIIQGLPGEQFF. CDR3 sequence (DNA): TGTGCCAGCAGCATTATTCAGGGGTTGCCAGGAGAGCAGTTCTTC.

The V call is TRBV11-3, the J call TRBJ2-5; a possible D gene is TRBD2 (5 bases). This CDR3 comprises 15 residues. Germline V CDR1 and CDR2: SGHNT, YENEEA. The V gene lost 4 bases and the J gene lost 10 bases, with 22 bases spanning the gap. The CDR3 DNA sequence: TGTGCCAGCAGCTCCGCGAGCAATCGATTCGGGATCCAGTACTTC. It translates to CASSSASNRFGIQYF.

Comment on this clonotype: One end of the junction varies from germline; a read error may be responsible. V is TRBV11-2 and J is TRBJ1-4, with 8 bases fitting TRBD1. The germline gives CDR1 SGHAT, CDR2 FQNNGV. This CDR3 is 14 amino acids long. The CDR3 loop reads CVSSADRGLGKLFF. Written as DNA, the CDR3 is TGTGTCAGCAGCGCTGACAGGGGCCTAGGAAAACTGTTTTTT.

As concerns this clonotype: The final CDR3 position lacks the conserved phenylalanine or tryptophan, pointing to a likely read error. The J gene is TRBJ2-3, the V gene TRBV29-1, with 12 bases that match TRBD2. The V and J ends lost 6 bases and 1 base, in that order; junction bases with no gene match: 2. The CDR3 has 14 amino acids. Germline V lookup: CDR1 SQVTM, CDR2 ANQGSEA. CDR3 DNA: TGCAGCGTGAGACTAGCGGGAGGCACAGATACGCAGTATCTT. It is translated as CSVRLAGGTDTQYL.

The chain combines TRBV12-3 or TRBV12-4 with TRBJ2-1; D possibly corresponds to TRBD1 (6 bases). This CDR3 contains 15 residues. The V gene lost 6 bases and the J gene lost 13 bases, with 25 bases spanning the gap. CDR3 protein: CASSRTGSSWVEQFF. CDR3 in DNA: TGTGCCAGCAGCAGAACAGGGAGCTCATGGGTTGAACAGTTCTTC.

CDR3 DNA sequence: TGCGCCAGCAGCTTGGTAACTAGCGGAAGTGGAGAGCAGTTCTTC. Its translation: CASSLVTSGSGEQFF. This chain joins TRBV5-1 and TRBJ2-1; 8 bases map to TRBD2. There are 15 residues in the CDR3. Germline trimming cut 0 bases from V and 10 bases from J; bases unmatched to any gene: 9. Per the germline V gene, CDR1 is SGHRS and CDR2 is YFSETQ.

The chain is built from TRBV11-2 and TRBJ1-1; a weak D match, TRBD1 (5 bases). The CDR3 totals 13 residues. The germline V gene has CDR1 SGHAT and CDR2 FQNNGV. V was clipped by 1 base and J by 5 bases, with 8 bases between them. The CDR3 DNA is TGTGCCAGCAGCTTAGCAGGGTGGACTGAAGCTTTCTTT. Translation: CASSLAGWTEAFF.

The chain recombines TRBV6-6 with TRBJ2-5, with 7 bases fitting TRBD1. This CDR3 region has 13 residues. CDR1 and CDR2 from the germline V gene are MNHNY and SVGAGI (reference sequence). V trimming: 11 bases; J trimming: 5 bases; junction bases outside the gene matches: 11. CDR3 in amino acids: CAGRQGNIETQYF. CDR3 in DNA: TGTGCCGGCCGACAGGGTAATATTGAGACCCAGTACTTC.

Remarks on this clonotype: Sequence at one end of the junction differs from germline and may be a read error. This chain connects TRBV5-4 to TRBJ2-1; D not certain. Germline CDR1 SGHNT, CDR2 YYREEE (reference sequence). This CDR3 region has 15 residues. The CDR3, as DNA: TGTGCCAGCAGCGTTCTTGGTGGGTGGTTCGGTGAGCGGTTCTTC. Protein: CASSVLGGWFGERFF.